These 15 T cell receptor beta chains came from one sample sequenced in a study of T-cell reconstitution after alpha-beta-depleted transplantation in children. As it was prepared, the TCRbeta library received unique molecular identifiers. MiXCR, applied by TCRdb to the PCR reads, yields one record per CDR3 protein. The profile covers approximately 240,000 distinct CDR3 sequences, with about a tenth appearing a single time and approximately 6.6% taken by the ten largest. This sample comprised PBMCs from the stem cell graft donor, obtained from the stem cell graft. The receptors stem from a human donor who donated a stem cell graft to a child with acute lymphoblastic leukemia.

The V and J genes are TRBV15 and TRBJ1-5; 8 bases agree with TRBD1. J lost 6 bases, V lost 5 bases, and 12 bases had no gene match. The CDR3 is made up of 16 amino acids. The germline CDR1 and CDR2 sequences are LNHNV and YYDKDF (reference sequence). CDR3 sequence (DNA): TGTGCCACCAGCGGATTCTCACAGGGGGAATCTCAGCCCCAGCATTTT. Protein: CATSGFSQGESQPQHF.

This clonotype was detected a few times. The V and J genes are TRBV7-2 and TRBJ2-2, with D unclear. Trimming removed 2 bases from V and 3 bases from J, with 4 bases in between. This CDR3 is 13 amino acids long. Looked up from germline, CDR1 is SGHTA and CDR2 is FQGNSA. The CDR3 loop is CASSLTYTGELFF. The CDR3 nucleotides read TGTGCCAGCAGCTTAACTTACACCGGGGAGCTGTTTTTT.

This clonotype was seen many times. The gene calls are TRBV20-1 and TRBJ2-5; the match to TRBD2 covers 9 bases. CDR3 length equals 14 residues. The V segment lost 7 bases and the J segment 1 base; nucleotides outside the gene matches: 7. Germline lookup yields CDR1 DFQATT and CDR2 SNEGSKA (reference sequence). CDR3 in DNA: TGCAGTGTCGGGGCTAGCGGGACCCAAGAGACCCAGTACTTC. The encoded protein is CSVGASGTQETQYF.

V usage is TRBV6-5 and J usage is TRBJ2-1, with unresolved D. The ends were cut back, 6 bases at V and 8 bases at J, with 11 bases in the middle. The germline gives CDR1 MNHEY, CDR2 SVGAGI. The CDR3 is made up of 12 amino acids. In nucleotides, the CDR3 is TGTGCCAGCAGACAAGACCGTGATGAGCAGTTCTTC. Translation: CASRQDRDEQFF.

This clonotype was observed a handful of times. The CDR3 region is CSARGGQGNRYSNQPQHF. In DNA, the CDR3 is TGCAGTGCTAGGGGTGGGCAGGGAAATCGCTATAGCAATCAGCCCCAGCATTTT. The chain joins TRBV20-1 to TRBJ1-5; possible D gene TRBD1, 5 bases. CDR1 and CDR2 (germline): DFQATT, SNEGSKA (reference sequence). V was cut by 3 bases and J by 0 bases, with 21 bases left in between. This CDR3 comprises 18 residues.

Many counts were recorded for this clonotype. This chain links TRBV20-1 with TRBJ1-1; D gene unclear. This CDR3 has 13 residues. Deletions cut 3 bases from V and 0 bases from J, with 8 bases between. The V gene's germline CDR1 is DFQATT and CDR2 SNEGSKA (reference sequence). DNA for the CDR3: TGCAGTGCTAGTGCCCCGATGAACACTGAAGCTTTCTTT. Its protein product is CSASAPMNTEAFF.

This clonotype has ten or more counts. The CDR3 here is CASSQNLADQETQYF. CDR3 DNA sequence: TGCGCCAGCAGCCAAAACTTAGCGGACCAAGAGACCCAGTACTTC. The V gene is TRBV5-1, the J gene TRBJ2-5; TRBD2 might be the D (6 bases). Trimming stripped 4 bases from V and 0 bases from J, with 13 bases between. Germline V CDR1 and CDR2: SGHRS, YFSETQ. The CDR3 is 15 residues long.

This clonotype was picked up a small number of times. V usage is TRBV7-8 and J usage is TRBJ2-7; D might be TRBD2 (6 bases). Germline CDR1 SGHVS, CDR2 FQNEAQ. The ends were cut back, 5 bases at V and 0 bases at J, with 20 bases in the middle. The CDR3 spans 17 residues. CDR3 protein: CASSPEGRGFRSYEQYF. CDR3 nucleotide sequence: TGTGCCAGCAGCCCCGAAGGTCGGGGGTTCCGCTCCTACGAGCAGTACTTC.

This sequence joins TRBV7-9 and TRBJ2-5; 8 bases align to TRBD2. The ends lost 5 bases at V and 4 bases at J; junction bases unmatched: 12. Germline V gives CDR1 SEHNR, CDR2 FQNEAQ (reference sequence). The CDR3 runs 16 residues. The CDR3 reads CASSPDRGLGRETQYF. DNA of the CDR3: TGTGCCAGCAGCCCGGATCGGGGACTAGGCCGAGAGACCCAGTACTTC.

V is TRBV7-9 and J is TRBJ2-1; D possibly uses TRBD1 or TRBD2 (5 bases each). Trimming stripped 5 bases from V and 13 bases from J, with 18 bases between. This CDR3 region has 13 residues. Germline CDR1 is SEHNR and CDR2 is FQNEAQ (reference sequence). The CDR3 DNA is TGTGCCAGCAGCGTAGACGGGGCAAGAAAACAGTTCTTC. The encoded protein is CASSVDGARKQFF.

The sample holds many counts of this clonotype. The J gene is TRBJ2-2, the V gene TRBV27; 7 nucleotides align to TRBD1. With 6 bases clipped from V and 4 bases from J, the junction kept 8 bases outside the gene matches. Germline values: CDR1 MNHEY, CDR2 SMNVEV (reference sequence). CDR3 length: 15 amino acids. CDR3 coding DNA: TGTGCCAGCAGACAGGGGAGTTCGACCACCGGGGAGCTGTTTTTT. Residues: CASRQGSSTTGELFF.

The J gene is TRBJ1-2, the V gene TRBV5-5; 7 positions match TRBD1. The CDR3 totals 15 residues. Trimming took 4 bases from V and 4 from J; bases not matched to a gene: 10. Per the germline V gene, CDR1 is SGHKS and CDR2 is YYEKEE (reference sequence). For the CDR3, the DNA is TGTGCCAGCAGCACAAAGCCGGGACAGATCTATGGCTACACCTTC. Amino acids: CASSTKPGQIYGYTF.

This clonotype was counted a few times. The V gene is TRBV7-2, the J gene TRBJ1-6; TRBD1 is a possible D gene (6 bases). The V end lost 3 bases, the J end lost 7 bases, and 13 bases lay between the germline ends. In germline, CDR1 is SGHTA, CDR2 FQGNSA. There are 15 residues in the CDR3. The CDR3 loop reads CASSFYVTGNSPLHF. The CDR3 bases are TGTGCCAGCAGCTTTTATGTGACAGGCAATTCACCCCTCCACTTT.

This clonotype was seen more than once but under ten times. This chain uses TRBV7-7 with TRBJ2-5; 10 nucleotides agree with TRBD2. Germline assignment: CDR1 SSHAT and CDR2 FNYEAQ (reference sequence). V lost 3 bases and J lost 2; bases outside the gene matches: 12. This CDR3 is built from 18 residues. The CDR3 bases are TGTGCCAGCAGCTTCCCCCTTACTAGCGGGGAGCTACAAGAGACCCAGTACTTC. This encodes CASSFPLTSGELQETQYF. The variable domain in full, with the rest retrieved from reference TRBV7-7 and TRBJ2-5, is GAGVSQSPRYKVTKRGQDVTLRCDPISSHATLYWYQQALGQGPEFLTYFNYEAQPDKSGLPSDRFSAERPEGSISTLTIQRTEQRDSAMYRCASSFPLTSGELQETQYFGPGTRLLVL.

The V gene is TRBV11-2, the J gene TRBJ2-5; unclear D gene. Per germline, CDR1 SGHAT and CDR2 FQNNGV. Trimming left V 3 bases short and J 4 bases short, with 15 bases between. The CDR3 has 15 residues. The CDR3 reads CASSLTGRFGETQYF. CDR3 in DNA: TGTGCCAGCAGCTTGACTGGCCGGTTTGGAGAGACCCAGTACTTC.